This T cell receptor (beta chain) emerged from a study of T cell changes during pregnancy in multiple sclerosis. Assay: immunoSEQ multiplex PCR; the TCRdb copy retains only in-frame clones and omits some. The sample has around 32,000 clones, roughly 89% seen once. The receptor was isolated from a female donor in good health, enrolled as a control in a pregnancy study. Sequencing was performed on CD8+ T cells from peripheral blood mononuclear cells, taken in the second trimester of pregnancy.

The CDR3 DNA reads TGTGCCAGCAGTGGGGAGATAGCCAAAAACATTCAGTACTTC. It yields the protein CASSGEIAKNIQYF. V gene TRBV27 combines with J gene TRBJ2-4; weak D call: TRBD2 (5 bases). The CDR3 is 14 residues long. Trimming removed 5 bases from V and 0 bases from J, with 8 bases in between. Germline V gene lookup returns CDR1 MNHEY and CDR2 SMNVEV (reference sequence).